A selection of T cell receptor beta chains follows, all from one sample in a study of T cell responses to AZD1222 COVID-19 vaccine. Assay: immunoSEQ multiplex PCR; the TCRdb copy retains only in-frame clones and omits some. The sample has some 150,000 clones, 80% to 95% seen once. The sample in question was peripheral blood, obtained 28 days after the second AZD1222 dose. These receptors were taken from an adult who received the AZD1222 COVID-19 vaccine. The CDR3 runs from the conserved cysteine through the conserved F or W. Each record gives: CDR3 protein, D gene, J gene, V gene. A D gene is named only where the DNA matches it firmly.

CASMGRAAYEQYF,.,TRBJ2-7,TRBV2
CASSVTGDLGSEAFF,TRBD1,TRBJ1-1,TRBV2
CASSPPRPWTAKNEKLFF,.,TRBJ1-4,TRBV7-6
CASSSNRARLETANEKLFF,.,TRBJ1-4,TRBV28
CASSEYRSSGYNEQFF,TRBD2,TRBJ2-1,TRBV10-1
CSASPRDRDGYTF,TRBD1,TRBJ1-2,TRBV20-1
CASSSGRYSGNTIYF,.,TRBJ1-3,TRBV7-9
CASKTGGETQYF,TRBD1,TRBJ2-5,TRBV10-3
CASNRGIIYNEQFF,TRBD1,TRBJ2-1,TRBV28
CASSQDRYGYTF,TRBD1,TRBJ1-2,TRBV5-6
CASSLERVQVTEELFF,.,TRBJ2-2,TRBV11-2
CASSLVGETEAFF,.,TRBJ1-1,TRBV5-1
CAISESMAGDYNEQFF,TRBD2,TRBJ2-1,TRBV10-3
CSGSLSYEQYF,.,TRBJ2-7,TRBV20-1
CASSGKLLTF,.,TRBJ1-2,TRBV9
CATSDQGQNYGYTF,TRBD1,TRBJ1-2,TRBV24-1
CASKIQGAYTEAFF,TRBD1,TRBJ1-1,TRBV19
CASSRQRVGDTQYF,.,TRBJ2-3,TRBV2
CASSRLENGRDTQYF,.,TRBJ2-3,TRBV28
CASSRDGATYEQYF,.,TRBJ2-7,TRBV27
CASSQDWGNNYGYTF,.,TRBJ1-2,TRBV4-3
CASTTGGETQYF,.,TRBJ2-5,TRBV12-3/TRBV12-4
CASSTGQGKGNIQYF,TRBD1,TRBJ2-4,TRBV19
CASSTGQGDYF,TRBD1,TRBJ2-5,TRBV5-5
CASSPNTGNTEAFF,.,TRBJ1-1,TRBV18
CASSYSSANTEAFF,.,TRBJ1-1,TRBV6-6
CASRPGQLSNEKLFF,TRBD1,TRBJ1-4,TRBV3-1/TRBV3-2
CASSLSGVNTEAFF,.,TRBJ1-1,TRBV11-3
CASSLVASGRASASTDTQYF,TRBD2,TRBJ2-3,TRBV5-1
CASSLSGVVGSPLHF,.,TRBJ1-6,TRBV27
CASKGPEGNTIYF,.,TRBJ1-3,TRBV28
CASSHQGNTEAFF,.,TRBJ1-1,TRBV3-1/TRBV3-2
CASSLARTDTQYF,.,TRBJ2-3,TRBV12-3/TRBV12-4
CAWRTTYNEQFF,.,TRBJ2-1,TRBV30
CASSGGLAGEQFF,TRBD2,TRBJ2-1,TRBV9
CASSQLQGLATFYEQYF,TRBD2,TRBJ2-7,TRBV4-1
CASSLYRLNTEAFF,.,TRBJ1-1,TRBV5-6
CASSQDPGTDEKLFF,TRBD1,TRBJ1-4,TRBV3-1/TRBV3-2
CASSQDAVSSGNTIYF,.,TRBJ1-3,TRBV3-1/TRBV3-2
CASSQGGLASSYEQYF,TRBD2,TRBJ2-7,TRBV3-1/TRBV3-2
CASNPRGASGYNEQFF,.,TRBJ2-1,TRBV28
CASTLAAISLSGANVLTF,.,TRBJ2-6,TRBV5-1
CASSTGTGLFRGEAFF,TRBD1,TRBJ1-1,TRBV5-8
CASSEALPSMGRGGGELFF,TRBD2,TRBJ2-2,TRBV6-1
CASSSGNTEAFF,.,TRBJ1-1,TRBV12-3/TRBV12-4
CASTIAGANTEAFF,.,TRBJ1-1,TRBV28